The source of this TCR beta chain is a study of blood T cell repertoires in COVID-19. Study background: COVID-19 samples, acute and convalescent, were from the United States, Italy and Spain. PBMCs, B-cell-depleted T cells, or T cells were the source of the cDNA or gDNA that made up the material.

The CDR3 runs to 11 residues. CDR1 and CDR2 (germline): SGHTA, FQGNSA. The V gene lost 1 base and the J gene lost 11 bases, with 8 bases spanning the gap. As handled by the study authors: For nucleated cells, counts were estimated from reference gene primer amplification. The assay was immunoSEQ multiplex PCR, and TCRdb's table has in-frame clones only and misses some. The V and J calls and clone size are taken from that table; D and trimming were inferred from the DNA. The repertoire consists of 150,000 to 200,000 clones, with under 90% occurring once and the leading ten covering under 15%. This clonotype was sampled from a man in his thirties or forties with active or convalescent COVID-19. Sequenced: peripheral blood. The rearrangement links TRBV7-2 to TRBJ1-2; no firm D call. The CDR3 DNA is TGTGCCAGCAGCTTAGTATTGAGATACACCTTC. As protein: CASSLVLRYTF.